This passage covers 32 T cell receptor beta chains from one sample sequenced in a study of cytomegalovirus exposure and HLA in healthy donors (dated by TCRdb to the late 2010s). The library was produced with the immunoSEQ multiplex PCR assay. TCRdb carries this immuneACCESS record with in-frame sequences only. Its versions omit some clonotypes, under half of them owing to an unresolved V gene in the studies checked, with the rest unexplained. The sample table holds approximately 140,000 clones, of which around 86% were seen once. In total, the top ten clones hold just over 8.5% of the sample. Sequenced: PBMCs. The receptor source for this set is a man aged 18 to 35 in good health and CMV-seropositive.

The chain has TRBV6-5 and TRBJ1-1, with 12 bases fitting TRBD1. This CDR3 has 14 amino acids. Trimming took 4 bases from V and 5 from J; bases not matched to a gene: 2. Germline V CDR1 and CDR2: MNHEY, SVGAGI. For the CDR3, the DNA is TGTGCCAGCAGTTGGGACAGGGGGCAAACTGAAGCTTTCTTT. The encoded protein is CASSWDRGQTEAFF.

V and J are TRBV29-1 and TRBJ2-3, with 9 bases lining up with TRBD2. Germline CDR1 SQVTM, CDR2 ANQGSEA. Trimming at V came to 1 base and at J to 5 bases, leaving 10 bases not matched to a gene. The CDR3 extends over 16 amino acids. The CDR3 loop is CSVEARFSGSGDTQYF. In nucleotides, the CDR3 is TGCAGCGTTGAAGCTCGGTTTAGCGGGAGTGGAGATACGCAGTATTTT.

This clone has a handful of counts. The genes are TRBV5-1 and TRBJ2-7; 7 bases map to TRBD2. Germline values: CDR1 SGHRS, CDR2 YFSETQ. Trimming took 7 bases from V and 5 from J; bases not matched to a gene: 12. This CDR3 comprises 14 residues. CDR3 in amino acids: CASSLGRELDEQYF. The CDR3 region has the DNA TGCGCCAGCTCCCTGGGGCGGGAGTTGGACGAGCAGTACTTC. Filled out from reference TRBV5-1 and TRBJ2-7, the complete variable domain reads KAGVTQTPRYLIKTRGQQVTLSCSPISGHRSVSWYQQTPGQGLQFLFEYFSETQRNKGNFPGRFSGRQFSNSRSEMNVSTLELGDSALYLCASSLGRELDEQYFGPGTRLTVT.

Here the CDR3 DNA reads TGTGCCAGCAGCTCACCGGGGAGGGCCTACGAGCAGTACTTC. It is translated as CASSSPGRAYEQYF. The rearrangement links TRBV6-5 to TRBJ2-7, with TRBD2 identical over 7 bases. The germline V gene has CDR1 MNHEY and CDR2 SVGAGI. V lost 6 bases, J lost 2 bases, and 7 bases stayed unmatched. The CDR3 length is 14 residues.

This clone was seen a single time. The V and J genes are TRBV7-9 and TRBJ2-2; TRBD1 is a possible D gene (7 bases). The germline V and J ends were trimmed by 2 bases and 4 bases, with 14 bases remaining between them. The germline CDR1 and CDR2 sequences are SEHNR and FQNEAQ (reference sequence). This CDR3 is built from 16 residues. CDR3 DNA sequence: TGTGCCAGCAGCTTAAGAGGAGGGGGCTTCACCGGGGAGCTGTTTTTT. Residues: CASSLRGGGFTGELFF.

The rearrangement uses TRBV5-1 and TRBJ2-7; D not resolved. The germline V gene encodes CDR1 SGHRS and CDR2 YFSETQ. CDR3 length: 13 amino acids. Trimming cost V 1 base and J 3 bases, with 8 bases left between them. The CDR3 nucleotides are TGCGCCAGCAGCTTGTTGGCCAACTACGAGCAGTACTTC. Residues: CASSLLANYEQYF. The whole variable domain, remainder taken from reference TRBV5-1 and TRBJ2-7, is KAGVTQTPRYLIKTRGQQVTLSCSPISGHRSVSWYQQTPGQGLQFLFEYFSETQRNKGNFPGRFSGRQFSNSRSEMNVSTLELGDSALYLCASSLLANYEQYFGPGTRLTVT.

The rearrangement uses TRBV6-5 and TRBJ2-7; possible D gene TRBD2, 5 bases. From germline, CDR1 is MNHEY and CDR2 SVGAGI. V was trimmed by 10 bases and J by 2 bases, leaving 12 bases between them. This CDR3 is 12 amino acids long. CDR3 DNA sequence: TGTGCCACCTCGACCGGGGCCTACGAGCAGTACTTC. It codes for CATSTGAYEQYF.

The chain joins TRBV4-1 to TRBJ2-1, with 11 bases matching TRBD2. Per germline, CDR1 MGHRA and CDR2 YSYEKL. V was clipped by 2 bases and J by 1 base; unmatched bases: 7. The CDR3 totals 18 residues. The DNA for the CDR3 is TGCGCCAGCAGCCAACCTAGGTTAGCGGGAGGGTCCTACAATGAGCAGTTCTTC. It specifies CASSQPRLAGGSYNEQFF.

This clone was seen a handful of times. V usage is TRBV19 and J usage is TRBJ2-3; D is undetermined. V gave up 7 bases and J gave up 5 bases, with 7 bases separating them. Germline CDR1 and CDR2: LNHDA and SQIVND (reference sequence). The CDR3 is 11 residues long. The CDR3 DNA sequence: TGTGCCAGTACTCTTAGAGATACGCAGTATTTT. It specifies CASTLRDTQYF.

The CDR3 reads CASSLGGLAGGFGQFF. CDR3 sequence (DNA): TGTGCCAGCAGTTTAGGGGGACTAGCGGGAGGGTTCGGGCAGTTCTTC. The chain carries TRBV27 and TRBJ2-1; 16 nucleotides line up with TRBD2. Germline assignment: CDR1 MNHEY and CDR2 SMNVEV (reference sequence). With V trimmed by 2 bases and J by 12 bases, 7 bases remained unmatched. The CDR3 is made up of 16 amino acids.

This chain links TRBV10-3 with TRBJ2-1, with a weak D call TRBD1 (6 bases). Germline V gene lookup returns CDR1 ENHRY and CDR2 SYGVKD. Trimming stripped 8 bases from V and 11 bases from J, with 13 bases between. The CDR3 runs to 11 residues. The DNA of the CDR3 is TGTGCCATCTCTTCCGACAGGCAGCAGTTCTTC. Encoded protein: CAISSDRQQFF.

The chain employs TRBV2 and TRBJ1-2; D gene uncertain. Germline values: CDR1 SNHLY, CDR2 FYNNEI. This CDR3 is 11 amino acids long. V lost 4 bases and J lost 3, with 3 bases in between. This chain's CDR3 is CASSADYGYTF. CDR3 nucleotides: TGTGCCAGCAGTGCGGACTATGGCTACACCTTC.

The chain is built from TRBV25-1 and TRBJ2-7; D may be TRBD2 (7 bases). V lost 6 bases and J 6 bases, leaving 18 bases between the germline ends. The CDR3 is 14 residues long. Germline V gene sequence: CDR1 MGHDK, CDR2 SYGVNS. CDR3 nucleotide sequence: TGTGCCAGCAGCCCTGGCGGGGGCTTGAGCGAGCAGTACTTC. It is translated as CASSPGGGLSEQYF.

The table lists this clone with a count of one. The CDR3 nucleotides are TGTGCCAGCAGTGGCCGTGGGACTGCGATCACTGAAGCTTTCTTT. The encoded protein is CASSGRGTAITEAFF. The rearrangement joins TRBV27 to TRBJ1-1, with D possibly being TRBD1 (5 bases). The CDR3 spans 15 residues. Germline V gene sequence: CDR1 MNHEY, CDR2 SMNVEV (reference sequence). With 5 bases removed from V and 4 bases from J, the gap between germline ends came to 17 bases.

The chain links TRBV12-5 to TRBJ2-5; D call uncertain. The germline CDR1 and CDR2 sequences are LGHNT and FRNRAP. Trimming removed 1 base at V and 1 base at J, with 4 bases between. The CDR3 spans 13 residues. CDR3 loop: CASGLDSQETQYF. The CDR3 DNA reads as TGTGCTAGTGGTTTGGACAGCCAAGAGACCCAGTACTTC.

The table lists this clone with a count of one. J is TRBJ2-3 and V is TRBV9, with TRBD2 matching over 8 bases. V was pared by 2 bases and J by 3 bases, with 8 bases of the junction left unmatched. This CDR3 spans 16 amino acids. Germline CDR1 and CDR2: SGDLS and YYNGEE. The DNA of the CDR3 is TGTGCCAGCAGCGTGCCGACTAGCGCTCCGACAGATACGCAGTATTTT. Protein product: CASSVPTSAPTDTQYF.

This clone has only one observation. The rearrangement joins TRBV14 to TRBJ1-5; 9 bases are a match to TRBD1. The germline V gene has CDR1 SGHDN and CDR2 FVKESK. Germline trimming cut 6 bases from V and 6 bases from J; bases unmatched to any gene: 6. This CDR3 contains 14 residues. The CDR3 sequence: CASRKTGGGQPQHF. CDR3 DNA sequence: TGTGCCAGCAGGAAGACAGGGGGTGGTCAGCCCCAGCATTTT.

This chain uses TRBV30 with TRBJ2-2; D possibly corresponds to TRBD1 (6 bases). Germline CDR1 GTSNPN, CDR2 SVGIG (reference sequence). V was clipped by 7 bases and J by 3 bases, with 18 bases between them. The CDR3 consists of 15 residues. The CDR3 loop reads CASSQQGWDTGELFF. CDR3 nucleotide sequence: TGTGCCTCATCACAACAGGGTTGGGACACCGGGGAGCTGTTTTTT.

J is TRBJ2-3 and V is TRBV9, with 9 nucleotides matching TRBD2. The CDR3 loop spans 16 amino acids. Germline V gene sequence: CDR1 SGDLS, CDR2 YYNGEE. With 3 bases clipped from V and 3 bases from J, the junction kept 8 bases outside the gene matches. The CDR3 bases are TGTGCCAGCAGCGCCGCCGGGAGCGGGGGGACAGATACGCAGTATTTT. This codes for CASSAAGSGGTDTQYF.

V usage is TRBV7-3 and J usage is TRBJ1-1, with a possible D match to TRBD1 (6 bases). The CDR3 length is 14 residues. Trimming shortened V by 5 bases and J by 0 bases, and 10 bases separated the two germline ends. Looked up from germline, CDR1 is SGHTA and CDR2 is FQGTGA. CDR3 sequence reads: CASSPGTLNTEAFF. CDR3 DNA: TGTGCCAGCAGCCCCGGGACATTGAACACTGAAGCTTTCTTT.

The chain is built from TRBV6-5 and TRBJ1-3; D ambiguous. Per germline, CDR1 MNHEY and CDR2 SVGAGI. CDR3 length: 15 residues. The V end was cut by 4 bases, the J end by 2 bases, with 12 bases between. CDR3 residues: CASSFFDGAGNTIYF. CDR3 DNA sequence: TGTGCCAGCAGTTTTTTTGACGGGGCTGGAAACACCATATATTTT.

The rearrangement uses TRBV30 and TRBJ1-1; 9 positions match TRBD1. V lost 6 bases to trimming and J lost 5 bases; unmatched junction nucleotides: 13. This CDR3 is built from 15 residues. Germline CDR1 and CDR2: GTSNPN and SVGIG (reference sequence). Here the CDR3 DNA reads TGTGCCTGTACCCCGGGACAGGGATTTCGAACTGAAGCTTTCTTT. This translates into CACTPGQGFRTEAFF. The whole variable domain, filled in from reference TRBV30 and TRBJ1-1, reads SQTIHQWPATLVQPVGSPLSLECTVEGTSNPNLYWYRQAAGRGLQLLFYSVGIGQISSEVPQNLSASRPQDRQFILSSKKLLLSDSGFYLCACTPGQGFRTEAFFGQGTRLTVV.

The gene calls are TRBV13 and TRBJ2-1; perhaps TRBD2 as D (6 bases). The germline V gene has CDR1 PRHDT and CDR2 FYEKMQ (reference sequence). Trimming took off 5 bases at V and 7 bases at J, with 18 bases between the two ends. The CDR3 totals 15 residues. CDR3 in amino acids: CASSGWRAWGNEQFF. DNA for the CDR3: TGTGCCAGCAGCGGGTGGAGGGCGTGGGGGAATGAGCAGTTCTTC.

J is TRBJ1-1 and V is TRBV6-5; D perhaps matches TRBD1 (5 bases). This CDR3 is built from 14 residues. Per germline, CDR1 MNHEY and CDR2 SVGAGI. Deletions cut 6 bases from V and 3 bases from J, with 14 bases between. The CDR3 here is CASSPDGADTEAFF. CDR3 DNA sequence: TGTGCCAGCAGCCCCGATGGGGCTGACACTGAAGCTTTCTTT.

The chain employs TRBV6-1 and TRBJ1-2; D not resolved. Trimming took 8 bases from V and 4 from J, leaving 14 bases between them. Germline V gene data show CDR1 as MNHNS and CDR2 as SASEGT. This CDR3 contains 13 residues. CDR3 nucleotides: TGTGCCAGCGTGACATCTTCAACCTATGGCTACACCTTC. Its protein product is CASVTSSTYGYTF.

This clone was seen just once. This chain joins TRBV11-1 and TRBJ2-1; D call uncertain. V lost 5 bases to trimming and J lost 7 bases, with 12 bases between them. This CDR3 is built from 13 residues. Germline CDR1 and CDR2: SGHAT and FQDESV (reference sequence). CDR3 in amino acids: CASSPRIVNEQFF. In nucleotides, the CDR3 is TGTGCCAGCAGCCCGCGAATTGTGAATGAGCAGTTCTTC.

The rearrangement joins TRBV18 to TRBJ2-6; D not certain. Germline V CDR1 and CDR2: KGHSH, LQKENI. CDR3 length: 17 residues. Trimming removed 1 base from V and 2 bases from J, with 12 bases in between. This chain's CDR3 is CASSPLSGSAGANVLTF. CDR3 coding DNA: TGTGCCAGCTCACCACTATCCGGAAGCGCTGGGGCCAACGTCCTGACTTTC.

V and J are TRBV5-5 and TRBJ1-2, with D maybe TRBD1 (5 bases). The CDR3 covers 13 residues. CDR1 SGHKS and CDR2 YYEKEE come from the germline V gene (reference sequence). Trimming pared 4 bases from V and 8 bases from J, leaving 15 bases between. The CDR3, as DNA: TGTGCCAGCAGCCCCGGGAGGACAAAGGGCTACACCTTC. It codes for CASSPGRTKGYTF. The full variable domain, rest sourced from reference TRBV5-5 and TRBJ1-2, is DAGVTQSPTHLIKTRGQQVTLRCSPISGHKSVSWYQQVLGQGPQFIFQYYEKEERGRGNFPDRFSARQFPNYSSELNVNALLLGDSALYLCASSPGRTKGYTFGSGTRLTVV.

The chain carries TRBV5-1 and TRBJ2-1; the D is unclear. Germline V lookup: CDR1 SGHRS, CDR2 YFSETQ. Trimming left V 0 bases short and J 7 bases short, with 5 bases between. CDR3 length: 12 amino acids. The CDR3 here is CASSLGLNEQFF. The CDR3 nucleotides read TGCGCCAGCAGCTTGGGTCTGAATGAGCAGTTCTTC.

The chain carries TRBV10-3 and TRBJ2-3, with 10 nucleotides matching TRBD2. Unmatched junction bases numbered 2, after V lost 9 bases and J lost 5 bases. Germline assignment: CDR1 ENHRY and CDR2 SYGVKD. The CDR3 has 12 residues. The DNA for the CDR3 is TGTGCCATAGCGGGAGGGGTAGATACGCAGTATTTT. Translating it yields CAIAGGVDTQYF.

This clone was found a few times. The CDR3 sequence is CASSFYTGFGNEQYF. The DNA of the CDR3 is TGTGCCAGCAGCTTTTACACCGGGTTCGGAAACGAGCAGTACTTC. The chain couples TRBV7-9 to TRBJ2-7; D gene uncertain. V lost 3 bases and J lost 5, with 17 bases in between. CDR1 is SEHNR, CDR2 FQNEAQ, per germline (reference sequence). This CDR3 has 15 residues.

V is TRBV6-6 and J is TRBJ2-2, with D perhaps TRBD2 (6 bases). Germline CDR1 and CDR2: MNHNY and SVGAGI (reference sequence). With 0 bases removed from V and 4 bases from J, the gap between germline ends came to 12 bases. The CDR3 runs to 16 residues. CDR3 loop: CASSYSYRRATGELFF. CDR3 DNA: TGTGCCAGCAGTTACTCGTATCGGAGGGCCACCGGGGAGCTGTTTTTT.